Described below is a single TCR beta chain sequence and its context. A junction end diverges from the germline sequence, so it may reflect a read error. Amplifying from RNA transcripts, the study obtained TCR beta CDR3 regions. The first-round RT-PCR employed HTBI primers together with the Qiagen OneStep RT-PCR kit. A multiplex PCR was then performed as the second round. TCRdb analysed the multiplex PCR reads with MiXCR anew, one entry per CDR3 protein. In the table there are hundreds of thousands of distinct CDR3 sequences, more than 40% of which are singletons. The data originate from a study of Graves' ophthalmopathy and Graves' hyperthyroidism. The CDR3 consists of 16 residues. The germline gives CDR1 SGHRS, CDR2 YFSETQ.

The chain has TRBV5-1 and TRBJ2-6; tentatively, D is TRBD1 or TRBD2 (5 bases each). The clonotype originates from an adult man with Graves' ophthalmopathy. The specimen sequenced was peripheral blood. CDR3 DNA: TGCGCCAGCAGCTGGGACCAGGACTCTGGGGCCAACGTCCTGACTTTT. Encoded protein: CASSWDQDSGANVLTF.